At least ten counts were recorded for the clone carrying this T cell receptor beta chain. The target antigen is unknown. The V gene's germline CDR1 is LNHNV and CDR2 YYDKDF (reference sequence). The V gene lost 5 bases and the J gene lost 5 bases, with 24 bases spanning the gap. This CDR3 is 17 amino acids long. The data were obtained in a study of neurological immune-mediated disorders. Study-wide points: CDR3 amino acid sequences of expanded clones were not shared across subjects, a result suggesting private repertoires in all groups. A possible signature was seen in one related-CDR3 cluster, into which phylogenetic grouping placed the repertoires of 18 of 34 multiple sclerosis patients.

As for the cDNA, it was generated by 5'RACE with 10-nucleotide random UMIs. From the 5' RACE reads, TCRdb called clonotypes with MiXCR, one entry per CDR3 protein. The sample records tens of thousands of distinct CDR3 sequences, 3.5% being singletons. The rearrangement joins TRBV15 to TRBJ2-5; D assignment may be TRBD1 or TRBD2 (5 bases each). The sequenced sample consisted of PBMCs. This clonotype originated in a woman aged 45-65 years with multiple sclerosis. CDR3 amino acids: CATSEGTRNSPAETQYF. CDR3 DNA sequence: TGTGCCACCAGCGAGGGGACGAGGAATAGCCCGGCGGAGACCCAGTACTTC.